These T cell receptor beta chains were read from a single sample in a study of OX40 agonist ivuxolimab in advanced cancers. Libraries were prepared by immunoSEQ multiplex PCR; TCRdb keeps only in-frame clonotypes and omits some of them. This table holds around 60,000 clones, around 80% found once. The sequencing here drew on CD4+ or CD8+ T cells sorted from blood, taken in a trial of the OX40 agonist ivuxolimab. These receptors all come from an adult with an advanced solid tumor such as melanoma, head and neck, liver or kidney cancer. Each CDR3 is given with its conserved first and last residue. A D gene is named only where the DNA matches it firmly. Clone size is shown for a subset of rows, as once, few, many or a class of expanded clone.

v_gene	j_gene	d_gene	abundance	CDR3nt	CDR3aa
TRBV5-1	TRBJ2-1	TRBD2	.	TGCGCCAGCAGCATGACTAGCGGGAGATCCAATGAGCAGTTCTTC	CASSMTSGRSNEQFF
TRBV13	TRBJ2-1	.	few	TGTGCCAGCAGCTGGGGGATGAGTAGCTCCTACAATGAGCAGTTCTTC	CASSWGMSSSYNEQFF
TRBV5-5	TRBJ2-5	.	.	TGTGCCAGCAGCTATCGGGACACCCTCGGAGAGACCCAGTACTTC	CASSYRDTLGETQYF
TRBV7-2	TRBJ1-2	.	.	TGTGCCAGCAGCTTAGCACCCCTCAGAGGAGGCTATGGCTACACCTTC	CASSLAPLRGGYGYTF
TRBV6-1	TRBJ1-5	TRBD1	.	TGTGCCAGCAGTCAAAGGACAGGGTACGGAGCCCAGCATTTT	CASSQRTGYGAQHF
TRBV10-3	TRBJ1-1	TRBD1	.	TGTGCCATCGTGGACAGGCTAAACACTGAAGCTTTCTTT	CAIVDRLNTEAFF
TRBV7-9	TRBJ2-7	.	.	TGTGCCAGCAGCCCTTCTTGGGGCTCCTACGAGCAGTACTTC	CASSPSWGSYEQYF
TRBV5-4	TRBJ1-4	TRBD1	once	TGTGCCAGCAGCCCTTACAGGGGACAGAATGAAAAACTGTTTTTT	CASSPYRGQNEKLFF
TRBV29-1	TRBJ2-5	.	.	TGCAGCGTTCTACAGGTTCAAGAGACCCAGTACTTC	CSVLQVQETQYF
TRBV9	TRBJ2-3	.	.	TGTGCCAGCAGCGTCTTGGAGACAGATACGCAGTATTTT	CASSVLETDTQYF
TRBV5-1	TRBJ1-2	.	.	TGCGCCAGCAGCTTAGGGACACAGTCCAGCTATGGCTACACCTTC	CASSLGTQSSYGYTF